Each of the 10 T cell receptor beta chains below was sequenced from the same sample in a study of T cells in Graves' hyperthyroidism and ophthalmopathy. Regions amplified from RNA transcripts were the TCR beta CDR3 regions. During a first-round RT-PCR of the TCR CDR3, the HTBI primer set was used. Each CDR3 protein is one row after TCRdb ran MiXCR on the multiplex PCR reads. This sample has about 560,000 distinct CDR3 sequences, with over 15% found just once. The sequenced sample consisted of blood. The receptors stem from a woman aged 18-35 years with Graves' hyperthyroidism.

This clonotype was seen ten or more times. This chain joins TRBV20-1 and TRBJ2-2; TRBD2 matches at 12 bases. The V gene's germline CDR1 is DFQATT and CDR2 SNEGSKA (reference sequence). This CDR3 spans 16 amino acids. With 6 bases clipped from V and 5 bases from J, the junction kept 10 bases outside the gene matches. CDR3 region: CSAETSGRSGTGELFF. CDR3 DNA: TGCAGTGCCGAGACTAGCGGGAGATCTGGGACCGGGGAGCTGTTTTTT.

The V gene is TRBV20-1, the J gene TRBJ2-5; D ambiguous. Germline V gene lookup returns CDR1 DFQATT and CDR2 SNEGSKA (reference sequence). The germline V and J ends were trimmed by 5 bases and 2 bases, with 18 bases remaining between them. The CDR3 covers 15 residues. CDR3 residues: CSAGPPAVLQETQYF. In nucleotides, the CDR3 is TGCAGTGCTGGGCCCCCTGCGGTCCTACAAGAGACCCAGTACTTC.

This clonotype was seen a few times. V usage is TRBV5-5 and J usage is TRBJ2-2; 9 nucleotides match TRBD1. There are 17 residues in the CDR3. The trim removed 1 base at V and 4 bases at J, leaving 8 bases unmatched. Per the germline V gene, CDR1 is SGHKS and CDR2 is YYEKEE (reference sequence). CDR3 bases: TGTGCCAGCAGCTTGTGGGGACAGGGTATGACCACCGGGGAGCTGTTTTTT. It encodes CASSLWGQGMTTGELFF.

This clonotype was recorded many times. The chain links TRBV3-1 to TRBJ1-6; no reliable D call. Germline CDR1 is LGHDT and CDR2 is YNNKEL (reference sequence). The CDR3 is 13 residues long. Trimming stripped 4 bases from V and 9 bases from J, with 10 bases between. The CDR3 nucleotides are TGTGCCAGCAGCCGCCTTTACGGTTCACCCCTCCACTTT. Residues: CASSRLYGSPLHF.

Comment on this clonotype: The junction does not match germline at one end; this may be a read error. CDR3 coding DNA: TGCGCCAGCAGCCAAGGGACAGGGAACTATGGCTGCACCTTC. Translating gives CASSQGTGNYGCTF. The rearrangement links TRBV4-1 to TRBJ1-2; 8 nucleotides align to TRBD1. CDR1 is MGHRA, CDR2 YSYEKL, per germline. The CDR3 runs to 14 residues.

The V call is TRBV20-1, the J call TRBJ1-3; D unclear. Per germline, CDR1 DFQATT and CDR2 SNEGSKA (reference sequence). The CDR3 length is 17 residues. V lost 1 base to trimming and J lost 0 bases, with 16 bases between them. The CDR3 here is CSARAGWRALSGNTIYF. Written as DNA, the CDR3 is TGCAGTGCTAGAGCCGGATGGAGGGCCCTCTCTGGAAACACCATATATTTT.

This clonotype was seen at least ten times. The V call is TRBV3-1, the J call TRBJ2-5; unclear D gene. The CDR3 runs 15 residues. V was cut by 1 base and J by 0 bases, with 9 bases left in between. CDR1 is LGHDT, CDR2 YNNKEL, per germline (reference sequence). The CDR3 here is CASSQGSGDQETQYF. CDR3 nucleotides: TGTGCCAGCAGCCAAGGAAGTGGAGACCAAGAGACCCAGTACTTC.

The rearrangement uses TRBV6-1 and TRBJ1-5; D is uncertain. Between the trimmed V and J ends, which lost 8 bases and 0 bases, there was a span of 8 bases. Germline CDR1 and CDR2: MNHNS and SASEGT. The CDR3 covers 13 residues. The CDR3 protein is CASHELSNQPQHF. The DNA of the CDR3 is TGTGCCAGCCACGAGCTTAGCAATCAGCCCCAGCATTTT.

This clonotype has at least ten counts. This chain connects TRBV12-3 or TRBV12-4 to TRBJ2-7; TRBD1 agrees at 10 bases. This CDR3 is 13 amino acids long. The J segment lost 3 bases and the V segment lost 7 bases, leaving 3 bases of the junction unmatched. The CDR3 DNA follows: TGTGCCAGCACGGGGACAGGGGTCTACGAGCAGTACTTC. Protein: CASTGTGVYEQYF.

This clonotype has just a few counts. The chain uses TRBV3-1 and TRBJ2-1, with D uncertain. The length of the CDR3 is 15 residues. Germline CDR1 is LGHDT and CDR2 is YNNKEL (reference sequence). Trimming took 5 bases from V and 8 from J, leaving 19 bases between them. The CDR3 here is CASSEGGHPEDEQFF. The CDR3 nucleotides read TGTGCCAGCAGCGAAGGCGGTCACCCAGAGGATGAGCAGTTCTTC.